The text below deals with one TCR beta chain. All participating donors were Caucasian adults from Nashville, Tennessee. The data originate from a study of shared clonotypes between healthy human individuals. The CDR3 sequence is 19 residues long. Germline CDR1 reads SGHTA; CDR2 reads FQGNSA. Trimming cost V 0 bases and J 4 bases; bases outside gene matches: 17. This was a deep-level run. Unsorted PBMC DNA was run through sequencing on ten immunoSEQ deep assay plates. Assay: immunoSEQ multiplex PCR; the TCRdb copy retains only in-frame clones and omits some. The data hold 400,000 to 600,000 clones, with 75% to 80% observed a single time.

This sequence was found in a woman aged 40 to 50 in good health. Some clones in this sample may be carry-over from other donors' samples. The chain recombines TRBV7-2 with TRBJ2-7, with 8 bases fitting TRBD2. Sequenced sample: PBMCs. The CDR3 DNA reads TGTGCCAGCAGCTTAGCCACAAACCCGGGAGGGACTAGGGGTTACGAGCAGTACTTC. Protein sequence: CASSLATNPGGTRGYEQYF.